This T cell receptor beta chain stems from a study of T-cell reconstitution after alpha-beta-depleted transplantation in children. V was cut by 4 bases and J by 10 bases, with 23 bases left in between. The germline V gene encodes CDR1 LNHDA and CDR2 SQIVND (reference sequence). This CDR3 region has 17 residues. This clonotype was detected many times. Its cognate antigen is unknown. During its preparation, the TCRbeta library received unique molecular identifiers. TCRdb fed the PCR reads into MiXCR, producing one record per CDR3 protein. The sample carries about 830,000 distinct CDR3 sequences, about 16% recorded once. Whole-study findings and limits: Surviving thymic progenitors and recipient T cells were the source of high TCRbeta diversity at day 60 in some patients. Several hundred expanded graft clones reportedly supplied alpha-beta T cells about two months after transplant. One year after transplant, T-cell counts and diversity came mostly from newly produced T cells.

The V gene is TRBV19, the J gene TRBJ2-6; D call uncertain. Here the sequenced sample was PBMCs, mostly from graft donor cells, taken 360 days after TCRalphabeta/CD19-depleted stem cell transplant. This sequence originates from a male patient younger than 18 who had a stem cell transplant for acute lymphoblastic leukemia, so the T cells may come from the graft donor. CDR3 sequence reads: CASSRSRETYFPNVLTF. CDR3 coding DNA: TGTGCCAGTAGTAGATCTAGGGAAACCTATTTTCCGAACGTCCTGACTTTC. Combining the CDR3 with reference TRBV19 and TRBJ2-6 gives the whole variable domain DGGITQSPKYLFRKEGQNVTLSCEQNLNHDAMYWYRQDPGQGLRLIYYSQIVNDFQKGDIAEGYSVSREKKESFPLTVTSAQKNPTAFYLCASSRSRETYFPNVLTFGAGSRLTVL.